The rows below give T cell receptor beta chains drawn from one sample of a study of memory CD4+ T cells and cytomegalovirus serostatus. TCRdb's copy holds only in-frame clones and misses some; the assay was immunoSEQ multiplex PCR. The sample records tens of thousands of clones, roughly 76% being singletons. The specimen was memory CD4+ T cells from blood. These receptors all stem from an adult in good health and CMV-seropositive. Both conserved end residues are part of each CDR3.

TRBV5-1 CASSTLAGGPRETQYF
TRBV6-5 CASVAHLNTEAFF
TRBV7-9 CASSLGAGTTKNIQYF
TRBV28 CASSFPLPTEAFF
TRBV5-6 CASSFGRGSGNTEAFF
TRBV7-8 CASSRPGQNQPQHF
TRBV29-1 CSVATPGTAYQETQYF
TRBV5-1 CASSLEITGVGNTIYF
TRBV29-1 CSVEDRRQIYGYTF
TRBV2 CASLPAGSQETQYF
TRBV10-3 CAISERQGAYNSPLHF
TRBV30 CAWSKGQETQYF
TRBV2 CAAGPGQGAPGELFF
TRBV5-1 CASSPRQAGGSYEQYF
TRBV19 CASSLREGDEQFF
TRBV2 CASRADRDYGYTF
TRBV4-1 CASSPEGYWNYGYTF
TRBV18 CASSPRGTAINEQFF
TRBV5-4 CASSLGRATDGYTF
TRBV14 CASSQATGVNDGYTF
TRBV18 CASSLQGETNYGYTF
TRBV6-5 CASSTKGGAGGKLFF